This TCR beta chain originates from a study of blood T cells in healthy people across ages (dated by TCRdb to between 2014 and 2017). About the investigation overall: In model experiments, template switching captured about one uniquely barcoded TCR beta cDNA molecule for every two T cells. Two additional independent replicas of 1 million unique cDNA reads from the same blood draw were analyzed for two donors (one aged 18 to 29 and one aged 80 or older). The donors were divided into four age groups: young (average roughly 15 years), middle-aged (around 41), aged (approximately 59) and long-lived (around 80). Using deep sequencing normalized with unique cDNA molecular identifiers, the study measured how TCR beta repertoire diversity changes with age.

Points on this clonotype: Its antigen is still unknown. A junction boundary mismatches the germline segment, possibly from a read error.

The study at large found these results: The CMV infection status of donors was not known, potentially confounding age-related changes in expanded clonotypes. Compared with the aged group, the long-lived group had more naive CD4+ T cells, fewer expanded clones and increased TCR diversity, suggesting age selection. The percentage of naive T cells measured by flow cytometry correlated strongly with observed TCR beta diversity. Conclusive comparison of naive and antigen-experienced compartments was prevented by the profiling of bulk unsorted PBMCs. As age increased, observed TCR beta diversity per million T cells dropped in a roughly linear way, and a significant reduction was already evident by age around 41. Estimates of total diversity based on one million sequenced T cells were considered lower bounds and underestimates.

Library preparation was by 5' RACE. Sequenced on an Illumina HiSeq 2500. A second roughly 7 to 11 cycle PCR used a sample-barcoded 5' primer and a J-beta primer mix. A unique molecular identifier was introduced onto each TCR beta cDNA molecule by a template-switch 5' adaptor carrying 12 random nucleotides. Each sample yielded at least 3 million CDR3-containing paired-end reads. First-strand cDNA was synthesized from all RNA with the Mint cDNA synthesis kit, primed by a TRBC-specific oligonucleotide. Following uracil-DNA glycosylase treatment, a first 18-cycle PCR with universal primers M1SS and BC2_uni_R was performed on all cDNA. In the original analysis: For normalization, 1 million high-quality reads were randomly selected from each sample, with every read carrying a distinct molecular identifier. Reads with shared molecular identifiers were discarded instead of being binned into consensus sequences. MiTCR, run with a Q25 quality threshold and the strictest error-elimination algorithm, handled CDR3 identification, clonotype clustering and error correction. A nonparametric unseen species model with Euler transformation was used to estimate lower-bound total TCR beta diversity. The public sequencing data were trimmed at Q25 with fastp and processed into clonotypes with MiXCR by TCRdb, which kept only in-frame beta chains. Rows are unified per CDR3 protein, each entry keeping the most common DNA and genes. TCRdb's processing, not the authors', yielded these V and J calls. Recorded for this sample are about 800,000 distinct CDR3 sequences; 20% to 25% of them occurred a single time. The ten largest clones add up to approximately 3.7% of the sample.

The roughly 37 donors, aged about 6 to 100 years, were systemically healthy Caucasian individuals from Russia. Around 10 milliliters of peripheral blood were drawn from each donor into EDTA-treated Vacutainer tubes. Ficoll-Paque density-gradient centrifugation was used to isolate PBMCs, with at least 6 million per sample. Total RNA was extracted from PBMCs with Trizol reagent, with at least 5.5 micrograms obtained per sample. The percentages of naive CD45RAhigh/CD27high T cells were determined by flow cytometry on a PBMC aliquot from every donor. CDR1 and CDR2, looked up from the germline V gene (reference sequence), are LNHNV and YYDKDF. From the cysteine through the phenylalanine, the CDR3 covers 14 amino acids. Only the CDR3 region is kept as DNA, spanning 42 bases read in frame from base 1. The sample was also linked to a second study, of T cells of mothers and their children. As that second paper reports: Nine systemically healthy Caucasian individuals served as donors, namely three mothers together with their six children. cDNA synthesis consumed the entire amount of extracted RNA, loaded at approximately 1.6 ug RNA in each 15 ul reaction. In the second PCR, sample barcodes and 2-4 random nucleotides were introduced via the M1S primer. Each mother yielded over 9 million TCR beta CDR3 reads and each child 2.5 million to 3.5 million reads. TCR recombination output is similarly shaped by thymic selection in related and unrelated pairs, with a minor effect exerted by inherited differences. Normalized repertoire overlap in related mother-child pairs was always slightly higher than in unrelated mother-child pairs, but the difference was never significant. No persistent microchimeric T cell clones were detected, at a sensitivity of approximately 90 clones per million clonotypes. In the study, deep NGS was used to compare the TCR beta repertoires of mothers and children, and features distinguishing related mother-child pairs from unrelated individuals were sought. The mean age was about 40 +/- 4 years for the mothers and roughly 11 +/- 4 years for the children. After adapter ligation with NEBNext reagents, the libraries were sequenced on Illumina HiSeq 2000 with 100+100 nt paired-end reads. To avoid cross-contamination, the mother libraries and the child libraries were prepared a month apart and sequenced in separate runs. Between 500,000 and 2,000,000 distinct TCR beta clonotypes were identified per donor. Naive TCR beta clonotypes were estimated from low-frequency clonotypes matched to each donor's FACS-determined naive share, without sorting.

The clonotype originates from a boy between 10 and 17 years old in good health. The sample consisted of blood. The chain is made from TRBV15 and TRBJ2-5; the D segment could be TRBD2, given 5 matching bases. The end of the DNA is better explained by TRBJ2-7, so the J call may be wrong. The CDR3 region has the sequence CVTSISVGSYEQYF. Read as DNA, the sequence is TGTGTCACCAGTATTAGCGTCGGCTCCTACGAGCAGTACTTC.